This record looks at one T cell receptor beta chain sequence and its context. The CDR3 covers 16 residues. Germline CDR1 is SGHTA and CDR2 is FQGNSA. TCRdb re-called the 5' RACE reads, yielding one record per CDR3 amino acid sequence without DNA. The clone table shows roughly 150,000 distinct CDR3 sequences, with the ten largest holding roughly 2.5%. The data are from a study of monozygotic twins with inflammatory bowel disease. This rearrangement joins TRBV7-2 to TRBJ1-4; the TCRdb D gene call, TRBD1, has no DNA to confirm it. This TCR derives from a human donor with ulcerative colitis or Crohn's disease, or a healthy co-twin of an affected twin (not recorded which). What was sequenced was blood. The CDR3 sequence: CASSRGQGAFSEKLFF.